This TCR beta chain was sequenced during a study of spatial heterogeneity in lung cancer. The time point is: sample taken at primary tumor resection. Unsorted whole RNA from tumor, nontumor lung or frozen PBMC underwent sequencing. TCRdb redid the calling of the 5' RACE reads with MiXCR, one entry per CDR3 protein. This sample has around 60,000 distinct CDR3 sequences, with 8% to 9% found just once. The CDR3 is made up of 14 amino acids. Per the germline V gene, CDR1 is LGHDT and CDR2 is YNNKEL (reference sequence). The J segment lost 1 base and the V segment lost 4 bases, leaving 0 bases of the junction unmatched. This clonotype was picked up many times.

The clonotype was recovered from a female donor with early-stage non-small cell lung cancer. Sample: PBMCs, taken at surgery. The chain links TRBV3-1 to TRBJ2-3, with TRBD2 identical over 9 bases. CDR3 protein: CASSLAGGTDTQYF. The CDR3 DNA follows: TGTGCCAGCAGCCTAGCGGGGGGCACAGATACGCAGTATTTT.